This TCR beta chain was found in a study of cytomegalovirus exposure and HLA in healthy donors. Study findings and constraints: Testing in vitro showed a few CMV-associated chains specific for CMV antigens. In a later analysis, TCR beta V- and J-gene trimming showed a link to a missense DCLRE1C variant. CMV serostatus was the only immune exposure information that was available.

PCR was performed using 60 Vbeta and 13 Jbeta primers. Clones were read by immunoSEQ multiplex PCR, and TCRdb kept only the in-frame ones, dropping some. The sample yields under 150,000 clones, around 79% seen once. The donors (healthy individuals) were bone marrow donors. This clone was found a few times. Antigen unknown. Germline CDR1 is MGHRA and CDR2 is YSYEKL. CDR3 length: 17 residues. V lost 1 base and J lost 3, with 18 bases in between. Sequencing input: PBMCs. The source of this sequence is a female donor in good health and CMV-seronegative. The chain recombines TRBV4-1 with TRBJ1-2; D unresolved. In nucleotides, the CDR3 is TGCGCCAGCAGCCAAGGGCCACTCGCAGGCCGAGACTATGGCTACACCTTC. Its protein is CASSQGPLAGRDYGYTF.